This TCR beta chain originates from a study of shared clonotypes between healthy human individuals. Study-wide background: Sampling drew on donors who were two women and a few men aged 18 to 49.

This CDR3 has 12 amino acids. V lost 4 bases and J 1 base, leaving 5 bases between the germline ends. The germline CDR1 and CDR2 sequences are SQVTM and ANQGSEA. Using immunoSEQ multiplex PCR, the repertoire was profiled, and TCRdb retains in-frame clones only, with some absent. The sample lists more than 400,000 clones, around 73% occurring once. Every donor, a Caucasian adult, lived in Nashville, Tennessee. The unsorted samples took around 93 million PBMCs to get genomic DNA. Sequencing was done on a sample of PBMCs. The V gene is TRBV29-1, the J gene TRBJ2-1, with D hard to call. This TCR was sampled from a woman aged 40 to 50 in good health. Some clones in this sample may be carry-over from other donors' samples. For the CDR3, the DNA is TGCAGCGTTGGCGTTTCCTACAATGAGCAGTTCTTC. Protein product: CSVGVSYNEQFF.